This entry concerns a single TCR beta chain. The data were obtained in a study of blood T cell repertoires in COVID-19. Germline CDR1 and CDR2: SGHRS and YFSETQ. CDR3 length equals 15 residues. V was pared by 2 bases and J by 0 bases, with 4 bases of the junction left unmatched. Followed over time, Seattle patients had been enrolled while infection was active. Clones were sequenced by immunoSEQ multiplex PCR, and TCRdb holds only the in-frame ones, with some missing. This table holds approximately 440,000 clones, 70% to 90% found once. The source of this sequence is a woman between 50 and 59 years old with COVID-19, enrolled during active disease. What was sequenced was peripheral blood. The rearrangement joins TRBV5-1 to TRBJ1-1, with 7 bases aligning to TRBD1. The CDR3 loop is CASSFLDRVNTEAFF. The CDR3 nucleotides are TGCGCCAGCAGCTTTTTAGACAGGGTGAACACTGAAGCTTTCTTT.